These 7 T cell receptor beta chains were sequenced from one sample in a study of blood T cell repertoires in COVID-19. Libraries were prepared by immunoSEQ multiplex PCR; TCRdb keeps only in-frame clonotypes and omits some of them. The table records about 260,000 clones, 75% to 90% of them present only once. The material sequenced was PBMCs or T cells enriched from blood (not recorded which). These receptors were obtained from a man over 45 who had been exposed to COVID-19.

The chain recombines TRBV7-9 with TRBJ2-1, with a possible D match to TRBD2 (6 bases). The CDR3 loop spans 13 amino acids. Germline CDR1 reads SEHNR; CDR2 reads FQNEAQ (reference sequence). V lost 4 bases and J lost 4, with 8 bases in between. The CDR3: CASSSTSYNEQFF. CDR3 sequence (DNA): TGTGCCAGCAGCTCGACTAGTTACAATGAGCAGTTCTTC.

J is TRBJ2-1 and V is TRBV5-1; 9 positions agree with TRBD1. The ends lost 4 bases at V and 3 bases at J; junction bases unmatched: 2. CDR1 is SGHRS and CDR2 is YFSETQ in the germline V gene. The CDR3 has 14 amino acids. CDR3 loop: CASSRDRVYNEQFF. CDR3 nucleotides: TGCGCCAGCAGCCGGGACAGGGTCTACAATGAGCAGTTCTTC.

V and J are TRBV6-5 and TRBJ2-1; 10 bases match TRBD1. Unmatched junction bases numbered 11, after V lost 7 bases and J lost 8 bases. Germline-derived CDR1 and CDR2 are MNHEY and SVGAGI. This CDR3 contains 15 residues. The CDR3 sequence is CASNVAGTGDYEQFF. The CDR3 nucleotides are TGTGCCAGCAACGTCGCCGGGACAGGGGACTATGAGCAGTTCTTC.

The genes are TRBV3-1 (or the pseudogene TRBV3-2) and TRBJ2-7; D remains unclear. The CDR3 spans 12 residues. Trimming took off 4 bases at V and 0 bases at J, with 4 bases between the two ends. CDR1 LGHDT and CDR2 YNNKEL come from the germline V gene (reference sequence). CDR3: CASSLLSYEQYF. The DNA for the CDR3 is TGTGCCAGCAGCCTACTCTCCTACGAGCAGTACTTC.

The chain's CDR3 is CASSLGLAGRRTDTQYF. The CDR3 bases are TGTGCCAGCAGCCTCGGACTAGCGGGCCGACGCACAGATACGCAGTATTTT. The chain is built from TRBV7-8 and TRBJ2-3, with 11 bases aligning to TRBD2. The CDR3 contains 17 residues. J gave up 1 base and V 5 bases, and 8 bases lay outside the gene matches. Germline V CDR1 and CDR2: SGHVS, FQNEAQ.

The rearrangement links TRBV5-1 to TRBJ1-4; D remains ambiguous. The CDR3 covers 14 residues. Germline CDR1 SGHRS, CDR2 YFSETQ. The V gene lost 0 bases and the J gene lost 8 bases, with 11 bases spanning the gap. CDR3 sequence (DNA): TGCGCCAGCAGCTTGGACGGACTGGGGGAAAAACTGTTTTTT. Its protein is CASSLDGLGEKLFF. Complete variable domain (other parts from reference TRBV5-1 and TRBJ1-4): KAGVTQTPRYLIKTRGQQVTLSCSPISGHRSVSWYQQTPGQGLQFLFEYFSETQRNKGNFPGRFSGRQFSNSRSEMNVSTLELGDSALYLCASSLDGLGEKLFFGSGTQLSVL.

This rearrangement joins TRBV19 to TRBJ1-2; D possibly corresponds to TRBD1 (5 bases). The germline V gene has CDR1 LNHDA and CDR2 SQIVND (reference sequence). Trimming left V 2 bases short and J 1 base short, with 8 bases between. The CDR3 consists of 14 residues. The CDR3 spells CASSISGNNYGYTF. CDR3 DNA: TGTGCCAGTAGTATATCAGGGAATAACTATGGCTACACCTTC.